This T cell receptor beta chain was documented in a study of T-cell memory formation after mild COVID-19. One entry per CDR3 protein, called by TCRdb with MiXCR from the 5' RACE reads. This table has some 320,000 distinct CDR3 sequences, 15% to 20% appearing once. V lost 7 bases and J lost 6; bases outside the gene matches: 9. The CDR3 runs 14 residues. Germline V gene data show CDR1 as MNHNY and CDR2 as SVGAGI (reference sequence). This clonotype was sampled from a young man who had mild COVID-19 (a few samples of this study predate the infection). Cell type and time point are not known. The sequencing input was PBMCs or a T cell subset sorted from them (not recorded which). The V and J genes are TRBV6-6 and TRBJ2-7, with TRBD1 identical over 10 bases. The CDR3 spells CASNYQTGGGEQYF. CDR3 DNA: TGTGCCAGCAACTACCAGACAGGGGGCGGCGAGCAGTACTTC.